These T cell receptor beta chains were read from a single sample in a study of response to subunit inactivated influenza vaccine. One entry per CDR3 protein, called by TCRdb with MiXCR from the RT-PCR reads. The sample yields more than 150,000 distinct CDR3 sequences, about 10% seen once. The material was CD8+ T cells sorted from PBMCs, obtained about 24 months after vaccination. The receptors come from a man aged 50 to 69 who received an inactivated influenza vaccine. Both conserved end residues are part of each CDR3. A D gene is named only where the DNA matches it firmly. Rows may omit the clone size; those that give it use once, few, many or a size class.

cdr3_aa cdr3_nt v_call cdr3_length clone_size d_call j_call
CASSQEQVPSYEQYF TGCGCCAGCAGCCAAGAGCAGGTCCCCTCCTACGAGCAGTACTTC TRBV4-1 15 many . TRBJ2-7
CATSNSDRLRNEQFF TGTGCCACCTCGAACAGTGACAGACTTCGAAATGAGCAGTTCTTC TRBV19 15 few . TRBJ2-1
CASSHWTEGEKLFF TGTGCCAGCAGTCATTGGACAGAGGGCGAAAAACTGTTTTTT TRBV6-1 14 few . TRBJ1-4
CASSLGLSQGDEQYF TGTGCCAGCAGCTTGGGGTTATCACAAGGTGACGAGCAGTACTTC TRBV5-5 15 medium-sized . TRBJ2-7
CASSSGIPLPPYNEQFF TGTGCCAGCAGCTCAGGGATACCTCTACCCCCCTACAATGAGCAGTTCTTC TRBV11-2 17 many . TRBJ2-1
CASAGRLEQFF TGTGCCAGCGCGGGGAGGCTTGAGCAGTTCTTC TRBV2 11 . . TRBJ2-1
CSVEDPEDGGETQYF TGCAGCGTTGAAGATCCAGAGGACGGTGGGGAGACCCAGTACTTC TRBV29-1 15 . . TRBJ2-5
CASSSFGHGSPGYEQYF TGTGCCAGCAGCTCTTTTGGCCACGGGAGTCCAGGCTACGAGCAGTACTTC TRBV7-9 17 few . TRBJ2-7
CASSLGDGSYEQYF TGCGCCAGCAGCTTGGGAGACGGATCCTACGAGCAGTACTTC TRBV5-1 14 many . TRBJ2-7
CASSSGQSTDTQYF TGCGCCAGCAGCTCGGGACAGAGCACAGATACGCAGTATTTT TRBV5-1 14 few TRBD1 TRBJ2-3
CSVLGGNIQYF TGCAGCGTTTTGGGCGGAAACATTCAGTACTTC TRBV29-1 11 few . TRBJ2-4
CASSLVGSPQNTEAFF TGTGCCAGCAGCTTGGTGGGCAGCCCGCAGAACACTGAAGCTTTCTTT TRBV5-5 16 . . TRBJ1-1
CSARDLAGEYEQYF TGCAGTGCTAGAGATCTAGCGGGAGAGTACGAGCAGTACTTC TRBV20-1 14 many TRBD2 TRBJ2-7
CASSQKLQGNSPLHF TGCGCCAGCAGCCAAAAACTACAGGGCAATTCACCCCTCCACTTT TRBV4-3 15 once . TRBJ1-6
CSARDLLAGATFPDTQYF TGCAGTGCTAGGGATTTACTAGCGGGAGCGACGTTTCCAGATACGCAGTATTTT TRBV20-1 18 many TRBD2 TRBJ2-3
CASSYSSGDFYNEQFF TGTGCCAGCAGTTACTCAAGCGGTGATTTTTACAATGAGCAGTTCTTC TRBV6-2/TRBV6-3 16 many . TRBJ2-1
CAISDRGNEQFF TGTGCCATCAGTGATCGGGGCAATGAGCAGTTCTTC TRBV10-3 12 many . TRBJ2-1
CASSLKAANTGELFF TGCGCCAGCAGCTTGAAAGCAGCGAACACCGGGGAGCTGTTTTTT TRBV5-1 15 . . TRBJ2-2
CASSIFPGGSTGELFF TGTGCCAGTAGTATATTTCCGGGGGGCAGCACCGGGGAGCTGTTTTTT TRBV19 16 . . TRBJ2-2
CASSGTGDLNELFF TGTGCCAGCAGCGGGACAGGGGATCTCAATGAGCTGTTCTTC TRBV12-3/TRBV12-4 14 . TRBD1 TRBJ2-1
CASSVVPGSSGNTIYF TGTGCCAGCAGCGTAGTCCCAGGGAGCTCTGGAAACACCATATATTTT TRBV9 16 few . TRBJ1-3
CASTHNEQFF TGTGCCAGCACCCACAATGAGCAGTTCTTC TRBV7-9 10 . . TRBJ2-1
CASSLDGMGNEQFF TGTGCCAGCAGTTTAGACGGGATGGGCAATGAGCAGTTCTTC TRBV12-3/TRBV12-4 14 many . TRBJ2-1
CAISDPMRGAADTQYF TGTGCCATCAGTGACCCTATGCGGGGGGCGGCAGATACGCAGTATTTT TRBV10-3 16 many TRBD2 TRBJ2-3
CASSLYTGGENTGELFF TGTGCCAGCAGCTTATACACGGGGGGCGAGAACACCGGGGAGCTGTTTTTT TRBV7-9 17 few . TRBJ2-2
CASKGTSERYNEQFF TGTGCCTCTAAGGGGACTAGCGAGAGGTACAATGAGCAGTTCTTC TRBV28 15 many TRBD2 TRBJ2-1
CASRPYRGGELFF TGTGCCAGCAGACCGTACAGGGGCGGGGAGCTGTTTTTT TRBV28 13 . TRBD1 TRBJ2-2
CASSQDEGVNTEAFF TGCGCCAGCAGCCAAGATGAAGGGGTGAACACTGAAGCTTTCTTT TRBV4-3 15 few . TRBJ1-1
CASSQEGTGVYNEQFF TGTGCCAGCAGCCAAGAAGGGACAGGGGTCTACAATGAGCAGTTCTTC TRBV4-2 16 few TRBD1 TRBJ2-1
CSVEWREDTQYF TGCAGCGTTGAATGGAGGGAAGATACGCAGTATTTT TRBV29-1 12 . . TRBJ2-3
CASSLELRRVTDTQYF TGCGCCAGCAGCTTGGAACTTCGGAGGGTCACAGATACGCAGTATTTT TRBV5-1 16 . . TRBJ2-3
CASSNYSYNEQFF TGTGCCAGCAGCAATTACAGCTACAATGAGCAGTTCTTC TRBV12-3/TRBV12-4 13 . . TRBJ2-1
CASSYSGALGSYEQYF TGTGCCAGCAGTTACTCTGGGGCACTGGGCTCCTACGAGCAGTACTTC TRBV6-5 16 few . TRBJ2-7
CASSASGETYEQYF TGTGCCAGCAGCGCGAGCGGGGAGACCTACGAGCAGTACTTC TRBV9 14 . TRBD2 TRBJ2-7
CASSVVGSSYEQYF TGTGCCAGCAGCGTAGTGGGAAGCTCCTACGAGCAGTACTTC TRBV9 14 few . TRBJ2-7
CASSAGTSGLGEDTQYF TGTGCCAGCAGTGCCGGGACTAGCGGCCTCGGGGAAGATACGCAGTATTTT TRBV12-3/TRBV12-4 17 few TRBD2 TRBJ2-3
CASSASPIAVRKTQYF TGTGCCAGCAGTGCTAGTCCAATAGCGGTCCGGAAGACCCAGTACTTC TRBV6-1 16 . . TRBJ2-5
CATSGQGVTYNEQFF TGTGCCACCAGTGGGCAGGGGGTAACCTACAATGAGCAGTTCTTC TRBV24-1 15 . TRBD1 TRBJ2-1
CATSRGGGGREKLFF TGTGCCACCAGCAGAGGAGGGGGCGGACGTGAAAAACTGTTTTTT TRBV15 15 few TRBD1 TRBJ1-4
CASLDRDGNQPQHF TGCGCCAGCCTGGACAGGGATGGCAATCAGCCCCAGCATTTT TRBV10-1 14 . TRBD1 TRBJ1-5
CASSHGRSMETQYF TGCGCCAGCAGTCACGGTAGGAGCATGGAGACCCAGTACTTC TRBV4-3 14 . . TRBJ2-5
CASSEAKGVGNTIYF TGTGCCAGCAGTGAAGCAAAGGGGGTCGGAAACACCATATATTTT TRBV6-1 15 . . TRBJ1-3
CASSWTSGGYTGELFF TGTGCCAGCAGCTGGACTAGCGGGGGGTACACCGGGGAGCTGTTTTTT TRBV12-3/TRBV12-4 16 many TRBD2 TRBJ2-2
CASSPLADRGTDTQYF TGCGCCAGCAGCCCCCTGGCGGACAGGGGCACAGATACGCAGTATTTT TRBV5-1 16 many TRBD1 TRBJ2-3
CASSPGTFPTEAFF TGCGCCAGCAGCCCTGGGACATTTCCCACTGAAGCTTTCTTT TRBV4-1 14 many . TRBJ1-1
CASRDTVSPNYGYTF TGTGCCAGCAGGGACACAGTGTCACCTAACTATGGCTACACCTTC TRBV6-1 15 . . TRBJ1-2
CASSQGQAGDGNYGYTF TGCGCCAGCAGCCAAGGCCAGGCAGGGGACGGTAACTATGGCTACACCTTC TRBV4-1 17 . . TRBJ1-2
CSVEARLAAYNEQFF TGCAGCGTTGAAGCTCGACTAGCGGCCTACAATGAGCAGTTCTTC TRBV29-1 15 . TRBD2 TRBJ2-1
CASSTHPAAYGYTF TGTGCCAGCAGCACGCATCCCGCGGCTTATGGCTACACCTTC TRBV11-2 14 many . TRBJ1-2
CASSLKGWEQVPYEQYF TGTGCCAGCAGCCTAAAAGGCTGGGAACAGGTTCCCTACGAGCAGTACTTC TRBV14 17 many . TRBJ2-7
CSHAQTSGMDEQFF TGCAGCCATGCTCAGACTAGCGGGATGGATGAGCAGTTCTTC TRBV29-1 14 . TRBD2 TRBJ2-1
CASSPDEKKHRPISYNEQFF TGTGCCAGCTCACCCGACGAGAAAAAACACCGACCCATCTCCTACAATGAGCAGTTCTTC TRBV18 20 . . TRBJ2-1
CASSFLLGDEQFF TGTGCCAGCAGTTTTTTGCTCGGGGATGAGCAGTTCTTC TRBV28 13 many . TRBJ2-1